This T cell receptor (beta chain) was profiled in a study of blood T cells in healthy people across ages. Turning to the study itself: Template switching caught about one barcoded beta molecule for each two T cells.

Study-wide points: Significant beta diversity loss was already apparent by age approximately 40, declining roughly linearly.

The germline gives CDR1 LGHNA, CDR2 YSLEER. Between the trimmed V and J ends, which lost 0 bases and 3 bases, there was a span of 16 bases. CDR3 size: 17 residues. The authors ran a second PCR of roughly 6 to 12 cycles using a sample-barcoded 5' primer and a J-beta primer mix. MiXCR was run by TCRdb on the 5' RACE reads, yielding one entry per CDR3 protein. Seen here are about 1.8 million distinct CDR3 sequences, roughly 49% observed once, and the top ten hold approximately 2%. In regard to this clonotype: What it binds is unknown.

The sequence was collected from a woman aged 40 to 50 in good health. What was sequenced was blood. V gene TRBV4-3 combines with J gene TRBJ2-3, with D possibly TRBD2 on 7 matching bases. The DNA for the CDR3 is TGCGCCAGCAGCCAAGATGTCCGGGGGGCGCTGACAGATACGCAGTATTTT. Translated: CASSQDVRGALTDTQYF.